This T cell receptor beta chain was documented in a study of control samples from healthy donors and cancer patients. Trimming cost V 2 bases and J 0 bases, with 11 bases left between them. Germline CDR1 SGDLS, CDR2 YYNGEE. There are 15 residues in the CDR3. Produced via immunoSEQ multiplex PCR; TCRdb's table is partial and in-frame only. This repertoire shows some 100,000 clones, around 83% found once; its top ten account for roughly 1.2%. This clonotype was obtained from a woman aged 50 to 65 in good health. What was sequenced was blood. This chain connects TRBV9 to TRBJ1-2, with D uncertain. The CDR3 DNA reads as TGTGCCAGCAGCGTTTCGGGGAGCGCTAACTATGGCTACACCTTC. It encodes CASSVSGSANYGYTF. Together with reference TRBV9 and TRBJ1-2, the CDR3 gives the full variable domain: DSGVTQTPKHLITATGQRVTLRCSPRSGDLSVYWYQQSLDQGLQFLIQYYNGEERAKGNILERFSAQQFPDLHSELNLSSLELGDSALYFCASSVSGSANYGYTFGSGTRLTVV.